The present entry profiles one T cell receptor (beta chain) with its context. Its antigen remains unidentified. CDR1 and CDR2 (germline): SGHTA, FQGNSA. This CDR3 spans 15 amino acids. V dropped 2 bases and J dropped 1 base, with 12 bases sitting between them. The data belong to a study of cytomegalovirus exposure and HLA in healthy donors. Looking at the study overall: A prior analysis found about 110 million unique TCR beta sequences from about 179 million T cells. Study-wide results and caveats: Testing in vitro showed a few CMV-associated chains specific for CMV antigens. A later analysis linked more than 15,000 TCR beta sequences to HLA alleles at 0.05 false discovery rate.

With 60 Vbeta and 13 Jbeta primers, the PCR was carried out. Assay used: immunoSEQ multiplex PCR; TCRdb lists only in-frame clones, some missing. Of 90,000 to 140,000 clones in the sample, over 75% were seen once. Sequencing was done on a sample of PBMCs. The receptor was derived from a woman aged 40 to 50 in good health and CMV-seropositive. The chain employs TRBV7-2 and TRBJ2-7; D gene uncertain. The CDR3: CASSLPPAVSYEQYF. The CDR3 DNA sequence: TGTGCCAGCAGCTTACCCCCTGCGGTATCCTACGAGCAGTACTTC.